Here is one TCR beta chain with its context. Sequencing used immunoSEQ multiplex PCR; TCRdb keeps in-frame clones, though not all of them. The table shows about 240,000 clones, with around 89% occurring only once. Germline-derived CDR1 and CDR2 are MDHEN and SYDVKM. This CDR3 spans 17 amino acids. Trimming removed 2 bases from V and 0 bases from J, with 14 bases in between. The data were obtained in a study of blood T cell repertoires in COVID-19. The chain is built from TRBV28 and TRBJ1-3; the D is unclear. Input material: PBMCs or T cells enriched from blood (not recorded which). The origin of this receptor is a woman in her twenties or thirties who had recovered from COVID-19. This chain's CDR3 is CASSLVVRQSSGNTIYF. CDR3 nucleotide sequence: TGTGCCAGCAGTTTAGTCGTCAGGCAGAGCTCTGGAAACACCATATATTTT.